Detailed here is one T cell receptor beta chain. The primer mix had 60 Vbeta and 13 Jbeta primers. Clones were read by immunoSEQ multiplex PCR, and TCRdb kept only the in-frame ones, dropping some. The sample shows around 150,000 clones, 66% of them seen only once. These data originate in a study of cytomegalovirus exposure and HLA in healthy donors. From germline, CDR1 is SGHRS and CDR2 YFSETQ. This CDR3 is 16 amino acids long. J was trimmed by 1 base and V by 4 bases; bases with no gene match: 7. The clonotype was recovered from a human donor in good health. Sequenced: PBMCs. This chain joins TRBV5-1 and TRBJ2-4; 8 positions agree with TRBD1. The CDR3 protein is CASSGGQGAAKNIQYF. The CDR3 DNA reads as TGCGCCAGCAGCGGGGGTCAGGGGGCTGCCAAAAACATTCAGTACTTC.